This T cell receptor (beta chain) was obtained from a study of response to subunit inactivated influenza vaccine. Study observations and caveats: Every seasonal influenza vaccination brings in few new T cells, the authors suggested.

TCRdb analysed the RT-PCR reads with MiXCR anew, one entry per CDR3 protein. The sample contains about 700,000 distinct CDR3 sequences, around 15% of which appear only once. This CDR3 has 12 amino acids. Germline V gene sequence: CDR1 MNHNY, CDR2 SVGAGI (reference sequence). The V and J ends lost 7 bases and 0 bases respectively, with 7 bases between them. Only a few counts were recorded for this clonotype. Antigen unknown. The source was PBMCs from blood, collected 14 to 15 days before vaccination. The rearrangement uses TRBV6-6 and TRBJ2-7, with D tentatively TRBD1 (5 bases). This TCR came from a man between 50 and 59 years old who received an inactivated influenza vaccine. CDR3 protein: CASNQGSYEQYF. The CDR3 DNA reads TGTGCCAGCAATCAGGGCTCCTACGAGCAGTACTTC.